This T cell receptor (beta chain) came from a study of T cells in localized non-small cell lung cancer. The table lists this clone with a few counts. Produced via immunoSEQ multiplex PCR; TCRdb's table is partial and in-frame only. The sample holds approximately 1,500 clones, 20% to 25% seen once. This specimen was normal lung tissue next to the tumor, taken before any cancer treatment. This clonotype was sampled from a male donor aged 60 or older with stage III squamous cell lung carcinoma.

The CDR3 loop is CAWSVGVMNTEAFF. The DNA of the CDR3 is TGTGCCTGGAGTGTAGGTGTGATGAACACTGAAGCTTTCTTT. This chain joins TRBV30 and TRBJ1-1, with D unresolved. Trimming left V 0 bases short and J 0 bases short, with 8 bases between. This CDR3 comprises 14 residues. From germline, CDR1 is GTSNPN and CDR2 SVGIG (reference sequence).